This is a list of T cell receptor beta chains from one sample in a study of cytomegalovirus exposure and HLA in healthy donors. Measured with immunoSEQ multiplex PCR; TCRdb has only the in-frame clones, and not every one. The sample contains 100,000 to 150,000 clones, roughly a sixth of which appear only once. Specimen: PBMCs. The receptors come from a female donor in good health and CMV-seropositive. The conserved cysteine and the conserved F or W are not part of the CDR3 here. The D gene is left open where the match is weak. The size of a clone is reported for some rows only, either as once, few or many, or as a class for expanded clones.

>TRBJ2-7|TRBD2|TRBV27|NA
ASSSHTGGDLY
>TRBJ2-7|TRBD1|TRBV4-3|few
ASSQEGGQGYEQY
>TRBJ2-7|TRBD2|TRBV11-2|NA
ASTGGSYEQY
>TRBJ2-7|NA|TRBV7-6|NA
ASLKSGRYEQY
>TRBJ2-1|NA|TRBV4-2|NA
ASSQDSGSYNEQF
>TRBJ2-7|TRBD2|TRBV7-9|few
ASSQGLAGLYEQY
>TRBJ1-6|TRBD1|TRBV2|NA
ASRQGEINNSPLH
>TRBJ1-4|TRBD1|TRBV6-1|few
ASSSGTEEKLF
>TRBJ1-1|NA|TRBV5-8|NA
ASSFADTEAF
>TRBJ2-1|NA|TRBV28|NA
ASSLGESSYNEQF
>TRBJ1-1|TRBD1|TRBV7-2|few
ASRTQGDTEAF
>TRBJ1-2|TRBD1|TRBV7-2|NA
ASSLVTGYGYT
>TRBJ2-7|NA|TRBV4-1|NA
ASSQDTLVDEQY
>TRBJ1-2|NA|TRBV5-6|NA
ASSLMTANYGYT
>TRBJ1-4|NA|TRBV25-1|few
ASSESPRDEKLF
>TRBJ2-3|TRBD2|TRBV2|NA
ASRETSGSPDTQY
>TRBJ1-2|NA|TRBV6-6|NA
ASSYSWDTPYGYT
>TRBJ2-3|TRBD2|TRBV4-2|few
ASSQEEASGWTDTQY
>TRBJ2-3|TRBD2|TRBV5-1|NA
ASSLGLAYTDTQY
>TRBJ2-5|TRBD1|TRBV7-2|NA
ASSLGTVQETQY
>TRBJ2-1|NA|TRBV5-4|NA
ASSLASPKEQF
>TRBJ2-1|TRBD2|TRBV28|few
ASRPGAGGRNEQF
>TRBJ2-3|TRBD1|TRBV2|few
ASSSGQGTDTQY
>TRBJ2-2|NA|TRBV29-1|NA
SVGTENTGELF
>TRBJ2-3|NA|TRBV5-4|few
ASSLGGATDTQY
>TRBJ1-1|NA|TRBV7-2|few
ASSVGLGGTEAF
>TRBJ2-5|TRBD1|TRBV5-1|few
ASSLARGHQETQY
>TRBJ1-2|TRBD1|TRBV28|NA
ASSDGTGLRNGYT
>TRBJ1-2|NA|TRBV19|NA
ASSRSSGYT
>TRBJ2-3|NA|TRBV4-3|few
ASSQDFSGWLPGQY
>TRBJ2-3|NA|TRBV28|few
ATIRQASYTQY
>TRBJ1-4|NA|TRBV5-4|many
ASRRDTSNEKLF
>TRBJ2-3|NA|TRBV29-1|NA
SVEEGGGGTDTQY
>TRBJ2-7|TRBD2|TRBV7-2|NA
ASSQAGTSGPYEQY
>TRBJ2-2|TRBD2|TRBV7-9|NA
ASSRSGYTGELF